The present TCR beta chain was sequenced within a study of cytomegalovirus exposure and HLA in healthy donors. Overall study findings and caveats: Within an earlier analysis, most TCR beta V segments proved productive either about 87% or about 30% of the time. Highly shared sequence variants in one cluster were likely a sequencing artifact. Using the classifier, cytomegalovirus status was reportedly diagnosed with high specificity and sensitivity.

The germline gives CDR1 LGHNA, CDR2 YSLEER. With V trimmed by 2 bases and J by 3 bases, 11 bases remained unmatched. The CDR3 spans 18 residues. The PCR was carried out with 60 Vbeta primers and 13 Jbeta primers. Profiling relied on immunoSEQ multiplex PCR, and the TCRdb table lists in-frame clones only, not all of them. This table has approximately 180,000 clones, about 86% appearing once. About this clone: Its antigen remains unidentified.

The chain combines TRBV4-3 with TRBJ2-1, with 9 positions matching TRBD1. Material for sequencing was PBMCs. This receptor was identified in a woman in her 30s in good health and CMV-seronegative. The CDR3 bases are TGCGCCAGCAGCCAAACACTTCTCGGGACAGGGATCTACAATGAGCAGTTCTTC. Its translation is CASSQTLLGTGIYNEQFF.